This T cell receptor (beta chain) was sequenced during a study of T cells in Graves' hyperthyroidism and ophthalmopathy. This CDR3 contains 19 residues. Germline V gene lookup returns CDR1 PRHDT and CDR2 FYEKMQ (reference sequence). The J segment lost 0 bases and the V segment lost 0 bases, leaving 6 bases of the junction unmatched. Researchers took RNA transcripts and amplified the TCR beta CDR3 regions from them. TCR CDR3 underwent first-round RT-PCR with the HTBI primer set. One entry per CDR3 protein results from TCRdb running MiXCR on the multiplex PCR reads. Seen here are 600,000 to 650,000 distinct CDR3 sequences, 16% observed once, and the top ten hold 3.5% to 4%.

Sequenced sample: blood. The chain recombines TRBV13 with TRBJ2-3; 13 bases line up with TRBD2. The receptor comes from a woman in her 30s with Graves' hyperthyroidism. CDR3 amino acids: CASSLGGLAGRPSTDTQYF. The CDR3 DNA follows: TGTGCCAGCAGCTTAGGGGGACTAGCGGGAAGACCTAGCACAGATACGCAGTATTTT.